The 10 T cell receptor beta chains given below trace back to one sample, sequenced in a study of T cell responses to AZD1222 COVID-19 vaccine. Only in-frame clones appear in the TCRdb table, and some are missing; sequencing was by immunoSEQ multiplex PCR. The sample records fewer than 200,000 clones, roughly nine tenths being singletons. The sample in question was peripheral blood, obtained 28 days after the second AZD1222 dose. The receptor set was obtained from an adult who received the AZD1222 COVID-19 vaccine.

This chain connects TRBV5-8 to TRBJ1-5; 7 bases match TRBD1. CDR3 size: 15 residues. Germline V CDR1 and CDR2: SGHTS, YDEGEE. The trim removed 0 bases at V and 4 bases at J, leaving 4 bases unmatched. For the CDR3, the DNA is TGTGCCAGCAGCTTGGTAGGGACAGCTAATCAGCCCCAGCATTTT. Amino acids: CASSLVGTANQPQHF.

The chain links TRBV6-2 or TRBV6-3 to TRBJ1-6; D gene unclear. The CDR3 length is 16 residues. In germline, CDR1 is MNHEY, CDR2 SVGEGT. With 0 bases removed from V and 0 bases from J, the gap between germline ends came to 6 bases. The CDR3 DNA reads as TGTGCCAGCAGTTACTCGGCGAGCTCCTATAATTCACCCCTCCACTTT. This encodes CASSYSASSYNSPLHF.

The chain employs TRBV5-6 and TRBJ1-2, with D hard to call. The CDR3 is made up of 12 amino acids. Germline CDR1 reads SGHDT; CDR2 reads YYEEEE. Trimming removed 3 bases at V and 5 bases at J, with 8 bases between. DNA for the CDR3: TGTGCCAGCAGCTACCAGGATTATGGCTACACCTTC. Its protein product is CASSYQDYGYTF.

The chain joins TRBV29-1 to TRBJ2-7; 9 bases match TRBD1. CDR1 is SQVTM, CDR2 ANQGSEA, per germline. This CDR3 has 12 residues. The ends lost 7 bases at V and 0 bases at J; junction bases unmatched: 1. The CDR3 region has the DNA TGCAGCGGGACAGGGGACTCCTACGAGCAGTACTTC. Translating gives CSGTGDSYEQYF.

The gene calls are TRBV12-2 and TRBJ1-5; the D segment call TRBD1 is taken from the table without a DNA check. TRBV12-2 is described as a pseudogene. The CDR3 has 17 residues. Written as DNA, the CDR3 is TGTGCAAGTCGCTTAGAGGGGGCAGCGAGGGGCAATCAGCCCCAGCATTTT. Translated: CASRLEGAARGNQPQHF.

The chain is built from TRBV5-6 and TRBJ1-6; D is uncertain. The germline gives CDR1 SGHDT, CDR2 YYEEEE. The V gene lost 0 bases and the J gene lost 9 bases, with 7 bases spanning the gap. The CDR3 length is 13 residues. The CDR3 DNA sequence: TGTGCCAGCAGCTTGGGCGTGGGTTCACCCCTCCACTTT. It yields the protein CASSLGVGSPLHF.

V is TRBV18 and J is TRBJ2-2, with D possibly being TRBD1 or TRBD2 (5 bases each). The CDR3 extends over 16 amino acids. V lost 3 bases and J 0 bases, leaving 11 bases between the germline ends. Germline V gene lookup returns CDR1 KGHSH and CDR2 LQKENI. CDR3 nucleotides: TGTGCCAGCTCACCGAGGGGACCCACGAACACCGGGGAGCTGTTTTTT. Translated: CASSPRGPTNTGELFF.

V usage is TRBV6-6 and J usage is TRBJ2-7; the D call may be TRBD1 or TRBD2 (6 bases each). V was pared by 4 bases and J by 5 bases, with 21 bases between. The CDR3 covers 16 residues. CDR1 and CDR2 (germline): MNHNY, SVGAGI (reference sequence). The CDR3 here is CASSSPGTRGLDEQYF. CDR3 nucleotides: TGTGCCAGCAGTTCCCCCGGGACCCGGGGGCTCGACGAGCAGTACTTC.

The V and J genes are TRBV5-5 and TRBJ2-7; possibly TRBD1 for D (6 bases). With 2 bases removed from V and 3 bases from J, the gap between germline ends came to 12 bases. The germline CDR1 and CDR2 sequences are SGHKS and YYEKEE (reference sequence). The CDR3 is made up of 14 amino acids. The CDR3 here is CASSFDPGHYEQYF. Written as DNA, the CDR3 is TGTGCCAGCAGCTTCGATCCGGGACACTACGAGCAGTACTTC.

The chain is built from TRBV4-1 and TRBJ1-6, with TRBD1 matching over 7 bases. The junction had 4 bases not matched to a gene; V was cut back by 0 bases and J by 8 bases. The CDR3 runs to 15 residues. The germline CDR1 and CDR2 sequences are MGHRA and YSYEKL. Here the CDR3 reads CASSQEHRGDSPLHF. CDR3 sequence (DNA): TGCGCCAGCAGCCAAGAACACAGGGGAGATTCACCCCTCCACTTT.